Listed here is a single TCR beta chain. Its antigen is not identified. Only in-frame clones appear in the TCRdb table, and some are missing; sequencing was by immunoSEQ multiplex PCR. The data show a few hundred thousand clones, with roughly 88% seen just once and 4.3% held by the top ten. These data belong to a study of Ad26.COV2.S vaccination and SARS-CoV-2 variants. Across the whole study: The donor was enrolled in the Ad26.COV2.S arm of the COV1001 trial. Ad26.COV2.S, an intramuscular injection, was given once or twice 56 days apart. General study findings and limits: In TCR breadth and depth analyses, total T cell responses may have been underestimated. Spike-specific TCR breadth was greater after Ad26.COV2.S than placebo.

Treatment indicated: about 20 received Ad26.COV2.S at low or high dose, single or two shots; a few received placebo; per-sample allocation not given. It was on day 63 after the first vaccine or placebo injection that samples were taken. Germline assignment: CDR1 SEHNR and CDR2 FQNEAQ (reference sequence). V was cut by 6 bases and J by 0 bases, with 12 bases left in between. This CDR3 spans 15 amino acids. Here the sequenced sample was peripheral blood, taken in a trial of Ad26.COV2.S vaccine versus placebo. The origin of this receptor is a person between 18 and 59 years old who received the Ad26.COV2.S COVID-19 vaccine or a placebo. The chain has TRBV7-9 and TRBJ1-5; a possible D gene is TRBD1 (5 bases). The CDR3 nucleotides read TGTGCCAGCAGTCCGGACGGGGCTAGCAATCAGCCCCAGCATTTT. The encoded protein is CASSPDGASNQPQHF.